Below, 26 T cell receptor beta chains from the same sample are listed, as sequenced in a study of cytomegalovirus exposure and HLA in healthy donors. PCR primers comprised 60 Vbeta and 13 Jbeta primers. Libraries were prepared by immunoSEQ multiplex PCR; TCRdb keeps only in-frame clonotypes and omits some of them. Of roughly 60,000 clones listed, 70% to 75% are singletons. Source material: PBMCs. The receptors stem from a woman aged 25 to 45 in good health and CMV-seronegative.

The chain has TRBV4-1 and TRBJ2-7; TRBD2 matches 8 bases. Trimming took 4 bases from V and 2 from J; bases not matched to a gene: 10. The germline gives CDR1 MGHRA, CDR2 YSYEKL. The CDR3 consists of 16 residues. The CDR3 loop reads CASSPAAGGAAYEQYV. CDR3 sequence (DNA): TGCGCCAGCAGCCCCGCTGCGGGGGGAGCGGCCTACGAGCAGTACGTC.

The chain carries TRBV7-8 and TRBJ1-1, with 7 positions matching TRBD1. This CDR3 is built from 15 residues. V lost 5 bases to trimming and J lost 0 bases; unmatched junction nucleotides: 6. Germline V gives CDR1 SGHVS, CDR2 FQNEAQ. The CDR3 nucleotides are TGTGCCAGCAGCCGGGCACAGGGGTTGAACACTGAAGCTTTCTTT. Amino acid sequence: CASSRAQGLNTEAFF. The whole variable domain, remainder taken from reference TRBV7-8 and TRBJ1-1, is GAGVSQSPRYKVAKRGQDVALRCDPISGHVSLFWYQQALGQGPEFLTYFQNEAQLDKSGLPSDRFFAERPEGSVSTLKIQRTQQEDSAVYLCASSRAQGLNTEAFFGQGTRLTVV.

V usage is TRBV5-6 and J usage is TRBJ2-2; 10 positions agree with TRBD2. The CDR3 loop spans 16 amino acids. With V trimmed by 2 bases and J by 5 bases, 6 bases remained unmatched. Germline lookup yields CDR1 SGHDT and CDR2 YYEEEE. CDR3 protein: CASSFGTSEPTGELFF. CDR3 coding DNA: TGTGCCAGCAGCTTCGGGACTAGCGAGCCGACCGGGGAGCTGTTTTTT.

In the case of this clone: Germline and junction disagree at one end, which may indicate a read error. V usage is TRBV7-9 and J usage is TRBJ1-2; D might be TRBD1 (6 bases). Germline CDR1 SEHNR, CDR2 FQNEAQ (reference sequence). CDR3 length equals 15 residues. CDR3 amino acids: CSSSLAGAGNYGYTF. CDR3 bases: TGTTCCAGCAGCTTAGCGGGGGCCGGGAACTATGGCTACACCTTC.

This clone has a single count. The rearrangement links TRBV23-1 to TRBJ2-1; 9 positions agree with TRBD2. TRBV23-1 is given ORF status, its function remaining uncertain. Trimming cost V 9 bases and J 0 bases; bases outside gene matches: 9. This CDR3 has 16 amino acids. The CDR3 nucleotides are TGCGCCAGTTCGCTAGCGGGGATAAGCTCCTACAATGAGCAGTTCTTC. Encoded protein: CASSLAGISSYNEQFF.

This chain joins TRBV2 and TRBJ2-1, with 8 bases that match TRBD2. V trimming: 6 bases; J trimming: 7 bases; junction bases outside the gene matches: 8. The CDR3 covers 14 residues. Looked up from germline, CDR1 is SNHLY and CDR2 is FYNNEI. The CDR3 region has the DNA TGTGCCAGCAGGTTCCGGGAGGGCCGTAATGAGCAGTTCTTC. It yields the protein CASRFREGRNEQFF.

The J gene is TRBJ2-2, the V gene TRBV28, with TRBD1 matching 7 bases. The CDR3 runs 15 residues. The V gene's germline CDR1 is MDHEN and CDR2 SYDVKM. V lost 3 bases to trimming and J lost 2 bases; unmatched junction nucleotides: 3. The CDR3 reads CASSFGTANTGELFF. The CDR3 DNA reads TGTGCCAGCAGTTTTGGGACAGCTAACACCGGGGAGCTGTTTTTT.

This chain uses TRBV6-5 with TRBJ2-5, with D perhaps matching TRBD2 (6 bases). Trimming stripped 7 bases from V and 4 bases from J, with 13 bases between. Germline CDR1 MNHEY, CDR2 SVGAGI. CDR3 length equals 13 residues. The CDR3 bases are TGTGCCAGCACCTTCCCGGGACTAGAGACCCAGTACTTC. This gives the protein CASTFPGLETQYF.

The V call is TRBV6-5, the J call TRBJ1-4; D might be TRBD1 (5 bases). Germline V lookup: CDR1 MNHEY, CDR2 SVGAGI. The CDR3 is 14 amino acids. Trimming cost V 6 bases and J 8 bases, with 16 bases left between them. The CDR3 DNA reads as TGTGCCAGCAGCGTAACGGGGGAATCGGAAAAACTGTTTTTT. Residues: CASSVTGESEKLFF.

As DNA, the CDR3 is TGTGCCACCAGCAGAGAGGGGTCAGGGGGGAAAAACATTCAGTACTTC. The encoded protein is CATSREGSGGKNIQYF. This chain links TRBV15 with TRBJ2-4; possibly TRBD1 for D (7 bases). The CDR3 has 16 amino acids. V gave up 0 bases and J gave up 4 bases, with 13 bases separating them. Germline V gives CDR1 LNHNV, CDR2 YYDKDF (reference sequence). Full variable domain (rest looked up from reference TRBV15 and TRBJ2-4): DAMVIQNPRYQVTQFGKPVTLSCSQTLNHNVMYWYQQKSSQAPKLLFHYYDKDFNNEADTPDNFQSRRPNTSFCFLDIRSPGLGDTAMYLCATSREGSGGKNIQYFGAGTRLSVL.

V and J are TRBV29-1 and TRBJ1-1; D perhaps matches TRBD1 (5 bases). Germline CDR1 is SQVTM and CDR2 is ANQGSEA. This CDR3 comprises 15 residues. V lost 3 bases to trimming and J lost 0 bases, with 14 bases between them. CDR3 bases: TGCAGCGTTGATTGGGTAGGACAAGTGAACACTGAAGCTTTCTTT. Translation: CSVDWVGQVNTEAFF.

The chain employs TRBV5-1 and TRBJ2-5; TRBD1 aligns across 7 bases. From germline, CDR1 is SGHRS and CDR2 YFSETQ. This CDR3 spans 14 amino acids. The J segment lost 4 bases and the V segment lost 2 bases, leaving 5 bases of the junction unmatched. DNA of the CDR3: TGCGCCAGCAGCTTACAGGGGAGATCAGAGACCCAGTACTTC. Translation: CASSLQGRSETQYF. Full variable domain (remainder filled in from reference TRBV5-1 and TRBJ2-5): KAGVTQTPRYLIKTRGQQVTLSCSPISGHRSVSWYQQTPGQGLQFLFEYFSETQRNKGNFPGRFSGRQFSNSRSEMNVSTLELGDSALYLCASSLQGRSETQYFGPGTRLLVL.

V is TRBV5-1 and J is TRBJ2-7; 15 nucleotides match TRBD2. The CDR3 has 17 residues. Germline lookup yields CDR1 SGHRS and CDR2 YFSETQ. V lost 1 base to trimming and J lost 2 bases; unmatched junction nucleotides: 4. The CDR3 is CASSLKGLAGGPYEQYV. The CDR3 DNA reads as TGCGCCAGCAGCTTGAAGGGACTAGCGGGAGGCCCCTACGAGCAGTACGTC.

In this sample, this clone turned up a few times. The chain uses TRBV7-9 and TRBJ2-5; possibly TRBD1 for D (5 bases). Germline V gene data show CDR1 as SEHNR and CDR2 as FQNEAQ (reference sequence). The V and J ends lost 0 bases and 5 bases respectively, with 10 bases between them. This CDR3 has 14 residues. The chain's CDR3 is CASSLALGAETQYF. The CDR3 DNA reads TGTGCCAGCAGCTTAGCCTTAGGGGCGGAGACCCAGTACTTC.

The V gene is TRBV18, the J gene TRBJ1-1, with TRBD1 identical over 9 bases. The CDR3 has 14 residues. V lost 3 bases, J lost 1 base, and 0 bases stayed unmatched. Germline CDR1 and CDR2: KGHSH and LQKENI. The chain's CDR3 is CASSPDRGNTEAFF. Here the CDR3 DNA reads TGTGCCAGCTCACCGGACAGGGGGAACACTGAAGCTTTCTTT.

This clone was seen only once. This chain's CDR3 is CASSFSGTSTDTQYF. DNA for the CDR3: TGTGCCAGCTCATTTAGCGGGACTAGCACAGATACGCAGTATTTT. This sequence joins TRBV18 and TRBJ2-3, with 8 nucleotides matching TRBD2. The CDR3 is 15 residues long. V was pared by 5 bases and J by 0 bases, with 4 bases of the junction left unmatched. Germline V gene data show CDR1 as KGHSH and CDR2 as LQKENI. Looking up the rest from reference TRBV18 and TRBJ2-3 gives the full variable domain: NAGVMQNPRHLVRRRGQEARLRCSPMKGHSHVYWYRQLPEEGLKFMVYLQKENIIDESGMPKERFSAEFPKEGPSILRIQQVVRGDSAAYFCASSFSGTSTDTQYFGPGTRLTVL.

The V and J genes are TRBV7-9 and TRBJ2-7, with a possible D match to TRBD1 (5 bases). The CDR3 is 12 amino acids. Germline CDR1 reads SEHNR; CDR2 reads FQNEAQ (reference sequence). V was cut by 5 bases and J by 5 bases, with 10 bases left in between. The CDR3 sequence: CASSHTGDEQYF. The CDR3 DNA follows: TGTGCCAGCAGCCATACAGGTGACGAGCAGTACTTC. Using reference TRBV7-9 and TRBJ2-7 for the parts outside the CDR3, the full variable domain is DTGVSQNPRHKITKRGQNVTFRCDPISEHNRLYWYRQTLGQGPEFLTYFQNEAQLEKSRLLSDRFSAERPKGSFSTLEIQRTEQGDSAMYLCASSHTGDEQYFGPGTRLTVT.

This chain links TRBV30 with TRBJ1-2; tentatively, D is TRBD1 (5 bases). The CDR3 has 12 residues. The germline CDR1 and CDR2 sequences are GTSNPN and SVGIG (reference sequence). V lost 4 bases, J lost 8 bases, and 14 bases lay in between. The CDR3 sequence is CAWNSGRRGYTF. DNA for the CDR3: TGTGCCTGGAATTCAGGGAGGCGCGGCTACACCTTC.

This chain links TRBV6-4 with TRBJ2-5; 7 bases line up with TRBD2. Germline V CDR1 and CDR2: MRHNA, SNTAGT. Losses at the gene ends were 0 bases for V and 4 bases for J; bases not matched to a gene: 14. CDR3 size: 18 residues. The DNA of the CDR3 is TGTGCCAGCAGTGACTCCGGGCTTTCCCTAGCGGCCCCAGAGACCCAGTACTTC. This codes for CASSDSGLSLAAPETQYF.

This chain uses TRBV19 with TRBJ1-2; 7 nucleotides match TRBD1. This CDR3 region has 14 residues. Germline CDR1 is LNHDA and CDR2 is SQIVND (reference sequence). The V gene end was trimmed by 4 bases and the J gene end by 3 bases; junction bases not matched to a gene: 5. The CDR3 reads CASSRQGVDYGYTF. In nucleotides, the CDR3 is TGTGCCAGTAGTAGGCAGGGGGTTGACTATGGCTACACCTTC.

The chain couples TRBV10-3 to TRBJ2-4; D perhaps matches TRBD2 (6 bases). There are 14 residues in the CDR3. CDR1 is ENHRY and CDR2 is SYGVKD in the germline V gene. V lost 2 bases and J 8 bases, leaving 13 bases between the germline ends. CDR3 coding DNA: TGTGCCATCAGTGAGGGGACTTCCAGGGACATTCAGTACTTC. This codes for CAISEGTSRDIQYF.

A single count supports this clone. This CDR3 is CATSRGYGLAGVGNEQFF. The CDR3 coding sequence is TGTGCCACCAGCAGAGGGTATGGACTAGCGGGAGTTGGGAATGAGCAGTTCTTC. The rearrangement uses TRBV15 and TRBJ2-1; 13 nucleotides align to TRBD2. V dropped 1 base and J dropped 7; count of bases not matched to a gene: 10. The CDR3 is 18 amino acids. CDR1 is LNHNV and CDR2 is YYDKDF in the germline V gene (reference sequence).

This chain connects TRBV11-2 to TRBJ2-5, with 9 bases that match TRBD2. J lost 0 bases, V lost 1 base, and 3 bases had no gene match. This CDR3 has 16 residues. Germline V CDR1 and CDR2: SGHAT, FQNNGV. CDR3 sequence reads: CASSLVRGGYQETQYF. The CDR3 DNA sequence: TGTGCCAGCAGCTTAGTGCGGGGGGGGTACCAAGAGACCCAGTACTTC. Full variable domain (remainder filled in from reference TRBV11-2 and TRBJ2-5): EAGVAQSPRYKIIEKRQSVAFWCNPISGHATLYWYQQILGQGPKLLIQFQNNGVVDDSQLPKDRFSAERLKGVDSTLKIQPAKLEDSAVYLCASSLVRGGYQETQYFGPGTRLLVL.

The chain joins TRBV27 to TRBJ1-1; perhaps TRBD1 as D (5 bases). CDR3 length: 16 residues. CDR1 is MNHEY, CDR2 SMNVEV, per germline (reference sequence). The V gene lost 5 bases and the J gene lost 1 base, with 17 bases spanning the gap. The CDR3: CASSAPGRRGNTEAFF. The CDR3 DNA reads TGTGCCAGCAGTGCCCCCGGCAGGAGGGGGAACACTGAAGCTTTCTTT.

The gene calls are TRBV5-1 and TRBJ2-1; possibly TRBD2 for D (5 bases). Germline CDR1 reads SGHRS; CDR2 reads YFSETQ. This CDR3 has 16 residues. The ends were cut back, 4 bases at V and 9 bases at J, with 23 bases in the middle. The CDR3 DNA is TGCGCCAGCAGCCCTCCGAGAAATAGCGAGAGAATTGAGCAGTTCTTC. Its translation is CASSPPRNSERIEQFF.

The count of this clone is one. The V call is TRBV18, the J call TRBJ2-3; tentatively, D is TRBD1 (5 bases). The CDR3 loop spans 13 amino acids. Germline V lookup: CDR1 KGHSH, CDR2 LQKENI. With 2 bases removed from V and 5 bases from J, the gap between germline ends came to 8 bases. CDR3 loop: CASSPGREDTQYF. CDR3 nucleotides: TGTGCCAGCTCACCAGGCAGGGAAGATACGCAGTATTTT. Full variable domain (outside the CDR3, taken from reference TRBV18 and TRBJ2-3): NAGVMQNPRHLVRRRGQEARLRCSPMKGHSHVYWYRQLPEEGLKFMVYLQKENIIDESGMPKERFSAEFPKEGPSILRIQQVVRGDSAAYFCASSPGREDTQYFGPGTRLTVL.